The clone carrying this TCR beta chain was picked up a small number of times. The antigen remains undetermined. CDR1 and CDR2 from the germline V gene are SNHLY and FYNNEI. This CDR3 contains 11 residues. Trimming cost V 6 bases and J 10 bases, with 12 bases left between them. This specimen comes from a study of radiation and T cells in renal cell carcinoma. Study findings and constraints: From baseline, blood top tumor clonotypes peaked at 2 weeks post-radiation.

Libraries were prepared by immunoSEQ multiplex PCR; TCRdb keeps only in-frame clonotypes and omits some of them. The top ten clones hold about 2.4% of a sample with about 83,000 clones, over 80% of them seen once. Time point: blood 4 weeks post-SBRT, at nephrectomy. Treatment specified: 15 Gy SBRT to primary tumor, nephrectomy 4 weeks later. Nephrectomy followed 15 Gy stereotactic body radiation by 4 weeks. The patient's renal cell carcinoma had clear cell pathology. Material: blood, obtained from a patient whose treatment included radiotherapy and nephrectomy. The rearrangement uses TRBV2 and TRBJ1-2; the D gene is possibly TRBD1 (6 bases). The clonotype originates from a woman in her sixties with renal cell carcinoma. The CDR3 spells CASSQGGPYTF. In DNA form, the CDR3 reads TGTGCCAGCAGCCAAGGGGGGCCCTACACCTTC.